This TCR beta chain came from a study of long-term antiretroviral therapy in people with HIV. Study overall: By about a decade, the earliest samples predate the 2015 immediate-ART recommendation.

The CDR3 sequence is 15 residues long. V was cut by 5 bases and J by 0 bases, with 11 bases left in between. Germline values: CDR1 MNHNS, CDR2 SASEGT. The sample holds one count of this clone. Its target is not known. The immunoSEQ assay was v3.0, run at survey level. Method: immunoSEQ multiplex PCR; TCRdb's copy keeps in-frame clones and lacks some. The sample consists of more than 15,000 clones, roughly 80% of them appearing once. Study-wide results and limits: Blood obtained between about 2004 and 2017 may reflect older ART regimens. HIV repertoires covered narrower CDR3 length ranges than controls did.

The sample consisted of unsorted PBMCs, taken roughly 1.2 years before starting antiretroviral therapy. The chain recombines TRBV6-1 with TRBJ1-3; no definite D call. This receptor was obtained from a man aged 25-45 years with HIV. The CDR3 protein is CASSNIGPSGNTIYF. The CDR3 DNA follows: TGTGCCAGCAGTAATATCGGGCCCTCTGGAAACACCATATATTTT.